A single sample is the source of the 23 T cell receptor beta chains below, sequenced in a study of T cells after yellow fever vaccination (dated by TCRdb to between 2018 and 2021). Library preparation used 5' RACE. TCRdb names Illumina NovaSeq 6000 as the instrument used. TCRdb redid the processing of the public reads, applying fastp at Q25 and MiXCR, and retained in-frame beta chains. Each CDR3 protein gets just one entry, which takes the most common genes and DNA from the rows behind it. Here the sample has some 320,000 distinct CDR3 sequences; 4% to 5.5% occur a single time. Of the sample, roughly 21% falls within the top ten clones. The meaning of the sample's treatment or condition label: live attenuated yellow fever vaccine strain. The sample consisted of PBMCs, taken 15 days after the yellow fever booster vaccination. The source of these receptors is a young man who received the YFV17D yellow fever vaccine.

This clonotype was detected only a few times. The DNA for the CDR3 is TGTGCCAGCAGTTACTCGGCTGGCGGATCCCTGGAGAATGGCTACACCTTC. It translates to CASSYSAGGSLENGYTF. This sequence joins TRBV6-6 and TRBJ1-2; unclear D gene. Germline V gives CDR1 MNHNY, CDR2 SVGAGI (reference sequence). Trimming stripped 0 bases from V and 6 bases from J, with 20 bases between. The CDR3 totals 17 residues.

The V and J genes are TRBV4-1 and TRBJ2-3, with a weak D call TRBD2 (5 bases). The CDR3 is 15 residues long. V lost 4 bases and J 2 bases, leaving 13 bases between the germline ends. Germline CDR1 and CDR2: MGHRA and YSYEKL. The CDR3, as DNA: TGCGCCAGCAGCCCCCAACGGGGTGACACAGATACGCAGTATTTT. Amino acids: CASSPQRGDTDTQYF.

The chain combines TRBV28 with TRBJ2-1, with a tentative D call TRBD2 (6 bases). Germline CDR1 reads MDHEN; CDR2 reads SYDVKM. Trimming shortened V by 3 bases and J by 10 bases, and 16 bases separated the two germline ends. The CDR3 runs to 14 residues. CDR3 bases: TGTGCCAGCAGTTTCGCCAGCGGGTGGGCGGAGCAGTTCTTC. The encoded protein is CASSFASGWAEQFF.

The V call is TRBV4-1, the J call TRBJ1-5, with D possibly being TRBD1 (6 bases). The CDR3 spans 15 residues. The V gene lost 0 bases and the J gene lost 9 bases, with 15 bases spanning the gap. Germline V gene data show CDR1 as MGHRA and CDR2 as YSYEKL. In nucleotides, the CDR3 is TGCGCCAGCAGCCAAGATCAGGGCAGGGGATCGCCCCAGCATTTT. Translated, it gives CASSQDQGRGSPQHF.

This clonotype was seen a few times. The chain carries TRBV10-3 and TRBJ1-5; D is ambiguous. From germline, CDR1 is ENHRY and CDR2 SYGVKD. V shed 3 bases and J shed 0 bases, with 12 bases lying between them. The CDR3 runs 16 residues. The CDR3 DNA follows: TGTGCCATCAGTGACCGTCCCGCGACTAGCAATCAGCCCCAGCATTTT. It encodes CAISDRPATSNQPQHF.

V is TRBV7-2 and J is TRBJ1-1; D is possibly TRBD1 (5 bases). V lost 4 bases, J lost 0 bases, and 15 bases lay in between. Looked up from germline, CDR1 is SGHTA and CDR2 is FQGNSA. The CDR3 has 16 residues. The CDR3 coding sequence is TGTGCCAGCAGCTATTACTCGAGGGGCATGAACACTGAAGCTTTCTTT. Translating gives CASSYYSRGMNTEAFF.

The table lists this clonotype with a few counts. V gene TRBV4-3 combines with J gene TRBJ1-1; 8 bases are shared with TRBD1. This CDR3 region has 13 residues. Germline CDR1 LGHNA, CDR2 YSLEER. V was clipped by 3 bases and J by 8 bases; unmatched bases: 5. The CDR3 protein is CASSQSDRVEAFF. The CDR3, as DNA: TGCGCCAGCAGCCAGTCGGACAGGGTAGAAGCTTTCTTT.

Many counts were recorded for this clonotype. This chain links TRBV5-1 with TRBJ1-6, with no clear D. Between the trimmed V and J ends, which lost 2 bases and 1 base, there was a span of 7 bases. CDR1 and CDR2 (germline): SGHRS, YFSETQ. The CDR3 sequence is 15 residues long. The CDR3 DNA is TGCGCCAGCAGCTTCGAGGGATCCTATAATTCACCCCTCCACTTT. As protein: CASSFEGSYNSPLHF.

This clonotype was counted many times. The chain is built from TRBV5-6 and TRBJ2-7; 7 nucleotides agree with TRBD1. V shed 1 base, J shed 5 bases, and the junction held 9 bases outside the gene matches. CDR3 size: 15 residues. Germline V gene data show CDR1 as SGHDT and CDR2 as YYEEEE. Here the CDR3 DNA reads TGTGCCAGCAGCTTGTTCCTACAGGGGAGCGACGAGCAGTACTTC. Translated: CASSLFLQGSDEQYF.

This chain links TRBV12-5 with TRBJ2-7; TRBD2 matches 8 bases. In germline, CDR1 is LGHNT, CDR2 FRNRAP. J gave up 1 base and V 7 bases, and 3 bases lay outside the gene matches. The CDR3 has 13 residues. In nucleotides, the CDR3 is TGTGCTAGTGTTCGGGGGGGATCCTACGAGCAGTACTTC. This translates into CASVRGGSYEQYF.

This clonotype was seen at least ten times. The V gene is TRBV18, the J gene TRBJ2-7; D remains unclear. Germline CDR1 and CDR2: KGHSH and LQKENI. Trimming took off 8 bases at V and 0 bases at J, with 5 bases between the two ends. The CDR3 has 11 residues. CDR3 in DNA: TGTGCCAGCAGTCGCTCCTACGAGCAGTACTTC. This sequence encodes CASSRSYEQYF.

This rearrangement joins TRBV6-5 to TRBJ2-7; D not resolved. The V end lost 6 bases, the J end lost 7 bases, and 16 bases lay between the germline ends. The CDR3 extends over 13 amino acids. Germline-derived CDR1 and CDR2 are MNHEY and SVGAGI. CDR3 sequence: CASRAGLQGEQYV. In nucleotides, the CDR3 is TGTGCCAGCAGGGCCGGTTTACAAGGAGAGCAGTACGTC.

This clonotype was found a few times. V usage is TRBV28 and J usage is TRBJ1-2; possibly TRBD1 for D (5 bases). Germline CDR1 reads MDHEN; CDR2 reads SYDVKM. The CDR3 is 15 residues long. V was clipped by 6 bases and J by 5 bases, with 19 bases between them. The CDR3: CASSLPPGTLYGYTF. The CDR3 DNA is TGTGCCAGCAGCCTCCCCCCCGGGACCCTGTATGGCTACACCTTC.

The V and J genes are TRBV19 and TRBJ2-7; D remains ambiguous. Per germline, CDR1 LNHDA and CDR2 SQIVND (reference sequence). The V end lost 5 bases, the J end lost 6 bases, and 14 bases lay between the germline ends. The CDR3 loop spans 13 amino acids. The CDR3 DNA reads TGTGCCAGTAGTGACGCTTCGGGTCGCGAGCAGTACTTC. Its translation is CASSDASGREQYF.

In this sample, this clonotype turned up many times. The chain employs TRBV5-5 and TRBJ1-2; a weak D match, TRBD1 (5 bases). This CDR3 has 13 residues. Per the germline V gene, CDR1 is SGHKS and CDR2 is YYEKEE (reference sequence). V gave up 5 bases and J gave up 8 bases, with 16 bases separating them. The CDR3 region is CASRLGTLGGYTF. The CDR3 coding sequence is TGTGCCAGCAGACTCGGGACCCTAGGAGGCTACACCTTC. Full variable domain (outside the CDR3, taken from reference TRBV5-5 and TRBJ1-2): DAGVTQSPTHLIKTRGQQVTLRCSPISGHKSVSWYQQVLGQGPQFIFQYYEKEERGRGNFPDRFSARQFPNYSSELNVNALLLGDSALYLCASRLGTLGGYTFGSGTRLTVV.

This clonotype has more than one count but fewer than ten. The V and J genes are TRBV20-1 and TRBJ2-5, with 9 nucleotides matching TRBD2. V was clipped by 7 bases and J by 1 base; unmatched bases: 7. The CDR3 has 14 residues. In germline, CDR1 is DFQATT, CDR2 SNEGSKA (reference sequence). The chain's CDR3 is CSGGLAGLQETQYF. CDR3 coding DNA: TGCAGTGGGGGTCTAGCGGGGCTCCAAGAGACCCAGTACTTC.

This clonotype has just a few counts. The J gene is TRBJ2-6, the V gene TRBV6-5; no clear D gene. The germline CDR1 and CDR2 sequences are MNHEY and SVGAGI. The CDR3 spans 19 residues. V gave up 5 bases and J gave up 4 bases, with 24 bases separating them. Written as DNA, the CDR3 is TGTGCCAGCAGTCTTGCGTGGGGATATAGGGCTCTGGGGGCCAACGTCCTGACTTTC. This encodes CASSLAWGYRALGANVLTF.

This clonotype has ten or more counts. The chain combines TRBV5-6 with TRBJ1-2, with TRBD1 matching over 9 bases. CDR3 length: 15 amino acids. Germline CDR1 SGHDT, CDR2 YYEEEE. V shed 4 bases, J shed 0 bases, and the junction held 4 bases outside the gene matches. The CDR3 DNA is TGTGCCAGCAGCCCGCGGACAGGGGCTAACTATGGCTACACCTTC. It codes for CASSPRTGANYGYTF.

In DNA, the CDR3 is TGCGCCAGCAGTTTCGACGGGTACTATGGCTACACCTTC. Encoded protein: CASSFDGYYGYTF. This chain joins TRBV5-1 and TRBJ1-2; D is ambiguous. The germline gives CDR1 SGHRS, CDR2 YFSETQ. V was cut by 5 bases and J by 3 bases, with 11 bases left in between. CDR3 size: 13 residues.

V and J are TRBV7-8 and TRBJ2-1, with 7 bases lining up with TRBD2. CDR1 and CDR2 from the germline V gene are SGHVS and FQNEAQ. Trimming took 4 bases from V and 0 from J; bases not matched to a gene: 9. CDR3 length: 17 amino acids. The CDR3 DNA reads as TGTGCCAGCAGCTCCCGAGCGGGGCCGAGCTCCTACAATGAGCAGTTCTTC. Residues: CASSSRAGPSSYNEQFF.

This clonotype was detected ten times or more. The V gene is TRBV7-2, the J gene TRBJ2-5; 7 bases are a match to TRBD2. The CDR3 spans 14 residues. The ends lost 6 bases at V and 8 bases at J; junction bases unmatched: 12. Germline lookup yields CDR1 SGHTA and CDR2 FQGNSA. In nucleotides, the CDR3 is TGTGCCAGCAGATGGGGAGGGTCCCCAGACACCCAGTACTTC. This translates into CASRWGGSPDTQYF.

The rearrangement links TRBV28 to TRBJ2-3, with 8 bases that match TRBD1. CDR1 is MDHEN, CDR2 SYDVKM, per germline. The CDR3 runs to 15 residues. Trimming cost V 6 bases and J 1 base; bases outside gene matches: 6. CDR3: CASRTGQGRTDTQYF. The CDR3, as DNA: TGTGCCAGCAGAACCGGACAGGGCCGCACAGATACGCAGTATTTT.

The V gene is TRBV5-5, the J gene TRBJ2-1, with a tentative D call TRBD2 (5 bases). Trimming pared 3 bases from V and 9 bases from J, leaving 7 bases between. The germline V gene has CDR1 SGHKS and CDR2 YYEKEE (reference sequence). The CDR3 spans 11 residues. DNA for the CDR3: TGTGCCAGCAGCTCTAGCTTTGAGCAGTTCTTC. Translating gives CASSSSFEQFF.